This TCR beta chain was identified during a study of T-cell reconstitution after alpha-beta-depleted transplantation in children. General study points: Certain patients had high TCRbeta diversity at day 60, and it came from recipient T cells and thymic progenitors that survived. About two months after transplant, alpha-beta T cells reportedly came from several hundred expanded graft clones. From newly produced T cells came most of the T-cell counts and diversity one year after transplant.

V lost 5 bases to trimming and J lost 0 bases, with 13 bases between them. The CDR3 covers 15 residues. This clonotype was observed a handful of times. Antigen specificity is unknown. Using unique molecular identifiers, the investigators prepared the TCRbeta library. Each CDR3 protein is one row after TCRdb ran MiXCR on the PCR reads. Seen here are about 980,000 distinct CDR3 sequences, roughly 29% observed once, and the top ten hold roughly 27%. The chain recombines TRBV12-3 or TRBV12-4 with TRBJ2-5; perhaps TRBD2 as D (6 bases). This TCR derives from a boy in the first two years of life who had a stem cell transplant for SCID, so the T cells may come from the graft donor. The input for sequencing was PBMCs, mostly from graft donor cells, taken 360 days after TCRalphabeta/CD19-depleted stem cell transplant. The CDR3 loop is CASSHNRGNQETQYF. CDR3 DNA: TGTGCCAGCAGTCATAATCGGGGGAACCAAGAGACCCAGTACTTC.